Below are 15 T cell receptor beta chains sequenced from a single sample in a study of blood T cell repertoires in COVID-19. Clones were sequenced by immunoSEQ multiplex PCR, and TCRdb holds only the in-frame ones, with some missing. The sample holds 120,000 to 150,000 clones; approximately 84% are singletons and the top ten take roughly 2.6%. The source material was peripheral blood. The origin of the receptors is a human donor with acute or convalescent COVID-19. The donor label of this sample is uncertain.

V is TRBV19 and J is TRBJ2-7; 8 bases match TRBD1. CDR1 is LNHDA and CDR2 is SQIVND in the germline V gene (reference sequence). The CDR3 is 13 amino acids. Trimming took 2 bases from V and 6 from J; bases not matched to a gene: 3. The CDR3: CASSITQGGEQYV. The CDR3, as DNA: TGTGCCAGTAGTATAACACAGGGGGGCGAGCAGTACGTC.

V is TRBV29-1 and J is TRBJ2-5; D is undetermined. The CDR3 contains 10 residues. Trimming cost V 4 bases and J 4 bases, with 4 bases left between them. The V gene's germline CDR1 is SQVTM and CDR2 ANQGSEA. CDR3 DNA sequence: TGCAGCGTTGCCTCAGAGACCCAGTACTTC. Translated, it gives CSVASETQYF.

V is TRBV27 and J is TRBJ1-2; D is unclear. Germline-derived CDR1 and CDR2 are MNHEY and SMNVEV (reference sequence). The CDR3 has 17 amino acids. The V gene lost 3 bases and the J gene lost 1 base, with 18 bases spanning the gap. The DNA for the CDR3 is TGTGCCAGCAGTTTGGAGGCCGCCCGGGGAATTAACTATGGCTACACCTTC. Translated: CASSLEAARGINYGYTF.

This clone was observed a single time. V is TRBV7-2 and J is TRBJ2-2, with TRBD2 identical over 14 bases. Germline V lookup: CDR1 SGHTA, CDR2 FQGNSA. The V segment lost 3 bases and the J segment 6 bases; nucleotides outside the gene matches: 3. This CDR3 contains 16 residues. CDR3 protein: CASSFEGLAGAGELFF. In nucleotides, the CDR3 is TGTGCCAGCAGCTTCGAGGGACTAGCGGGAGCCGGGGAGCTGTTTTTT.

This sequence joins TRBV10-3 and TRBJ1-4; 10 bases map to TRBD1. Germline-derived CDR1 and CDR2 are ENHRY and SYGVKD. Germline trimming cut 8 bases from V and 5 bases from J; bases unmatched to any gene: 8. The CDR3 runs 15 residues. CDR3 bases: TGTGCCATCGCGACGGGGACAGGGGCAAATGAAAAACTGTTTTTT. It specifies CAIATGTGANEKLFF.

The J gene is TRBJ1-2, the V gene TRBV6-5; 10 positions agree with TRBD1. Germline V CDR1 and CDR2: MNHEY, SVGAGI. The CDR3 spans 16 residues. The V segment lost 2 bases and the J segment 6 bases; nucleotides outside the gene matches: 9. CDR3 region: CASSYSSTGGADGYTF. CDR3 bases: TGTGCCAGCAGTTACAGCTCGACAGGGGGCGCGGATGGCTACACCTTC.

DNA of the CDR3: TGTGCCTGGAGTGCCCAGGGTAACTATGGCTACACCTTC. Its protein is CAWSAQGNYGYTF. The chain employs TRBV30 and TRBJ1-2; the D gene is possibly TRBD1 (5 bases). CDR1 and CDR2 from the germline V gene are GTSNPN and SVGIG (reference sequence). The CDR3 runs 13 residues. V dropped 1 base and J dropped 1 base, with 7 bases sitting between them.

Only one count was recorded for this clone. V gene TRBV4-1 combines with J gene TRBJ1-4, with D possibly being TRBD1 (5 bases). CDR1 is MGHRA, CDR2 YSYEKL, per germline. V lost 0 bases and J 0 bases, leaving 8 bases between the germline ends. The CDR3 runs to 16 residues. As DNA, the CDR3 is TGCGCCAGCAGCCAAGATACAGGTGCAACTAATGAAAAACTGTTTTTT. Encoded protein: CASSQDTGATNEKLFF.

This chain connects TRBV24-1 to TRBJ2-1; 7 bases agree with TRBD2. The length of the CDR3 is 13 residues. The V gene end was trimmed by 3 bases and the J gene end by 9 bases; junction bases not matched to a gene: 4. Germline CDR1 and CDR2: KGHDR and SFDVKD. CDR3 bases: TGTGCCACCAGTGATGGTTCTAGCGGTGAGCAGTTCTTC. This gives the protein CATSDGSSGEQFF.

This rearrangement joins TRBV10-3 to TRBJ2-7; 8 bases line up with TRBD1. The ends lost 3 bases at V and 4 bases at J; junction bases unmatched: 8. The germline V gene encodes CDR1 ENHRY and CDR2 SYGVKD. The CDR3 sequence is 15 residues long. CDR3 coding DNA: TGTGCCATCAGTGACTCCCCTACAGGGGGATACGAGCAGTACGTC. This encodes CAISDSPTGGYEQYV.

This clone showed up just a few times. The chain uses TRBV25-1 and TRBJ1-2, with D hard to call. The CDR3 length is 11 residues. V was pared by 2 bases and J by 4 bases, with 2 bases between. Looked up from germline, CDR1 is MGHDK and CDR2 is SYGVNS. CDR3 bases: TGTGCCAGCAGTGAACTCTATGGCTACACCTTC. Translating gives CASSELYGYTF.

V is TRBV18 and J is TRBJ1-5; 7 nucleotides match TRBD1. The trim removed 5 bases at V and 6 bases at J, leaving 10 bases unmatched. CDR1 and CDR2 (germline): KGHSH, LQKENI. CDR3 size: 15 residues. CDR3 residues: CASSAAGGSFQPQHF. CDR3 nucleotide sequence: TGTGCCAGCTCAGCCGCAGGGGGTTCGTTTCAGCCCCAGCATTTT.

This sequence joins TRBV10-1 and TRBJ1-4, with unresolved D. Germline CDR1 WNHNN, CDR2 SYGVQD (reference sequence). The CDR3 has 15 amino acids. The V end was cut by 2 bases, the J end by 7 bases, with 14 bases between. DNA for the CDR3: TGCGCCAGCAGTGAGGGCCGGGTAGGAGGTGAAAAACTGTTTTTT. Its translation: CASSEGRVGGEKLFF.

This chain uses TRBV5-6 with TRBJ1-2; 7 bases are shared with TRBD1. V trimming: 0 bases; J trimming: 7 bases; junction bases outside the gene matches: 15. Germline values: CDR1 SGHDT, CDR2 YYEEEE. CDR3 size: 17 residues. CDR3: CASSLAGTVEGSSGYTF. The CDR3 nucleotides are TGTGCCAGCAGCTTGGCGGGGACAGTTGAGGGGTCTAGTGGCTACACCTTC.

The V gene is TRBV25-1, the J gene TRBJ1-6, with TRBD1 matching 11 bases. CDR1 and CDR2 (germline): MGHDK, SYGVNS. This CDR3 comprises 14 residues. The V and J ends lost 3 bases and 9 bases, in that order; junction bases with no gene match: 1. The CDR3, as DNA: TGTGCCAGCAGTGATGGACAGGGGGCTTCACCCCTCCACTTT. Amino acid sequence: CASSDGQGASPLHF.